The present T cell receptor beta chain was sequenced within a study of T cells in Graves' hyperthyroidism and ophthalmopathy. As for the study in general: Peripheral blood collection took place at initial diagnosis, before any treatment.

Regions amplified from RNA transcripts were the TCR beta CDR3 regions. HTBI primers drove first-round RT-PCR of the TCR CDR3. TCRdb called the multiplex PCR reads again in MiXCR, with one record for every CDR3 protein. There are more than 650,000 distinct CDR3 sequences in the sample; 12% to 15% occur only once, and 10% lies in the top ten. Graves' hyperthyroidism was deemed stable absent ophthalmopathy progression within 18 months. Fresh peripheral blood, roughly 10 ml of it, supplied the PBMCs. The germline V gene encodes CDR1 SGHRS and CDR2 YFSETQ. V gave up 5 bases and J gave up 4 bases, with 19 bases separating them. The CDR3 totals 15 residues.

The sequencing sample was made of blood. The V gene is TRBV5-1, the J gene TRBJ2-7, with D tentatively TRBD1 (6 bases). The clonotype was recovered from a woman between 18 and 29 years old with Graves' hyperthyroidism. CDR3 region: CASSISYGQLYEQYF. The CDR3 coding sequence is TGCGCCAGCAGTATATCTTATGGACAGCTATACGAGCAGTACTTC.